One and the same sample provided the 27 T cell receptor beta chains below, sequenced in a study of cytomegalovirus exposure and HLA in healthy donors. The primer mix had 60 Vbeta and 13 Jbeta primers. TCRdb's table, derived via immunoSEQ multiplex PCR, lists solely in-frame clones and lacks some. The data show about 83,000 clones, 80% to 90% seen once. Sequenced input: PBMCs. The receptors here all came from a woman aged 30 to 39 in good health and CMV-seronegative.

The chain employs TRBV28 and TRBJ1-2; possibly TRBD1 for D (6 bases). CDR1 and CDR2 from the germline V gene are MDHEN and SYDVKM. The CDR3 sequence is 13 residues long. The V and J ends lost 1 base and 3 bases respectively, with 6 bases between them. The DNA for the CDR3 is TGTGCCAGCAGTTTATCAGGGGACTATGGCTACACCTTC. Translation: CASSLSGDYGYTF.

The chain combines TRBV30 with TRBJ1-1; tentatively, D is TRBD1 (5 bases). CDR3 size: 13 residues. Germline V CDR1 and CDR2: GTSNPN, SVGIG (reference sequence). Trimming took 4 bases from V and 5 from J, leaving 14 bases between them. CDR3 in DNA: TGTGCCTGGATCGCCCCGCGGGGGACTGAAGCTTTCTTT. It yields the protein CAWIAPRGTEAFF.

The rearrangement uses TRBV5-6 and TRBJ2-7, with TRBD2 matching 7 bases. Germline CDR1 reads SGHDT; CDR2 reads YYEEEE. Trimming at V came to 3 bases and at J to 4 bases, leaving 7 bases not matched to a gene. The CDR3 length is 14 residues. CDR3 sequence reads: CASSSAGEGYEQYF. CDR3 DNA: TGTGCCAGCAGCTCAGCCGGGGAGGGTTACGAGCAGTACTTC.

The rearrangement joins TRBV6-5 to TRBJ1-1; TRBD1 is a possible D gene (5 bases). The V gene lost 9 bases and the J gene lost 0 bases, with 11 bases spanning the gap. Germline V gives CDR1 MNHEY, CDR2 SVGAGI. The CDR3 loop spans 13 amino acids. The CDR3 here is CASCPRVNTEAFF. Here the CDR3 DNA reads TGTGCCAGTTGCCCCAGGGTGAACACTGAAGCTTTCTTT.

The chain is built from TRBV5-5 and TRBJ2-2, with D uncertain. CDR1 is SGHKS and CDR2 is YYEKEE in the germline V gene (reference sequence). This CDR3 region has 12 residues. V lost 2 bases, J lost 3 bases, and 2 bases lay in between. Written as DNA, the CDR3 is TGTGCCAGCAGCTTCTACACCGGGGAGCTGTTTTTT. Residues: CASSFYTGELFF.

V is TRBV15 and J is TRBJ2-1; no firm D call. The CDR3 loop spans 13 amino acids. Germline CDR1 is LNHNV and CDR2 is YYDKDF (reference sequence). Between the trimmed V and J ends, which lost 4 bases and 5 bases, there was a span of 9 bases. The CDR3 DNA sequence: TGTGCCACCAGCATACCACAGCACAATGAGCAGTTCTTC. Its translation: CATSIPQHNEQFF.

The chain uses TRBV6-1 and TRBJ1-1; D remains unclear. The V end was cut by 1 base, the J end by 4 bases, with 10 bases between. Germline CDR1 MNHNS, CDR2 SASEGT. The CDR3 has 14 residues. CDR3 DNA: TGTGCCAGCAGTGAAGGCTGGGCTGTCACTGAAGCTTTCTTT. It codes for CASSEGWAVTEAFF.

V and J are TRBV5-1 and TRBJ1-2; 8 bases map to TRBD1. The germline CDR1 and CDR2 sequences are SGHRS and YFSETQ. The length of the CDR3 is 15 residues. V was clipped by 4 bases and J by 4 bases; unmatched bases: 9. The chain's CDR3 is CASSETQGGAYGYTF. Here the CDR3 DNA reads TGCGCCAGCAGCGAGACACAGGGGGGGGCCTATGGCTACACCTTC.

This clone was counted once. CDR3 sequence reads: CASSLGTGNTEAFF. CDR3 nucleotide sequence: TGTGCCAGCAGCCTGGGGACAGGAAACACTGAAGCTTTCTTT. The chain joins TRBV7-3 to TRBJ1-1, with 8 bases aligning to TRBD1. Per germline, CDR1 SGHTA and CDR2 FQGTGA. V shed 5 bases, J shed 2 bases, and the junction held 4 bases outside the gene matches. The CDR3 has 14 amino acids.

This clone was counted once. This sequence joins TRBV29-1 and TRBJ2-5; the match to TRBD2 covers 14 bases. The J call may be incorrect, as the DNA end agrees better with TRBJ2-7. Germline V gene sequence: CDR1 SQVTM, CDR2 ANQGSEA. The CDR3 length is 18 residues. The chain's CDR3 is CSAGAGTSGRYGSYEQYF. The CDR3 nucleotides read TGCAGCGCGGGAGCTGGGACTAGCGGGAGATATGGAAGTTACGAGCAGTACTTC.

This clone showed up just a few times. This chain connects TRBV27 to TRBJ2-7; the match to TRBD2 covers 8 bases. With V trimmed by 5 bases and J by 7 bases, 16 bases remained unmatched. The germline CDR1 and CDR2 sequences are MNHEY and SMNVEV (reference sequence). This CDR3 region has 16 residues. The CDR3 loop is CASSRPSASGLNEQYF. The DNA for the CDR3 is TGTGCCAGCAGTAGACCGTCGGCTAGCGGGCTAAATGAGCAGTACTTC.

The genes are TRBV28 and TRBJ2-5; the D gene is possibly TRBD1 (6 bases). The CDR3 runs 16 residues. Germline-derived CDR1 and CDR2 are MDHEN and SYDVKM. V lost 10 bases, J lost 0 bases, and 21 bases lay in between. DNA for the CDR3: TGTGCCACCCATGTCCGGCCGACAGGATACCAAGAGACCCAGTACTTC. This gives the protein CATHVRPTGYQETQYF.

This chain connects TRBV11-2 to TRBJ1-5; 11 bases align to TRBD1. The CDR3 consists of 14 residues. Germline CDR1 reads SGHAT; CDR2 reads FQNNGV. V gave up 5 bases and J gave up 7 bases; unmatched junction bases: 4. This chain's CDR3 is CASSPGTGGQPQHF. The CDR3 DNA is TGTGCCAGCAGCCCCGGGACAGGGGGGCAGCCCCAGCATTTT.

The chain joins TRBV6-6 to TRBJ1-2, with 8 bases matching TRBD1. V shed 8 bases and J 0 bases; nucleotides not matched to a gene: 2. This CDR3 spans 13 amino acids. Germline assignment: CDR1 MNHNY and CDR2 SVGAGI (reference sequence). The CDR3 nucleotides read TGTGCCAGCTCGGACAGGGCTAACTATGGCTACACCTTC. It codes for CASSDRANYGYTF.

This clone was seen only a few times. The V call is TRBV4-1, the J call TRBJ2-7; 7 bases line up with TRBD2. The CDR3 has 15 amino acids. Per the germline V gene, CDR1 is MGHRA and CDR2 is YSYEKL. Trimming removed 2 bases from V and 2 bases from J; junction bases left unmatched: 6. The CDR3 nucleotides read TGCGCCAGCAGCCAATATAGCGGGCGCCCCTACGAGCAGTACTTC. It specifies CASSQYSGRPYEQYF.

The CDR3 protein is CASSWISGTYEQYF. Written as DNA, the CDR3 is TGTGCCAGCAGTTGGATTAGCGGAACCTACGAGCAGTACTTC. The rearrangement links TRBV28 to TRBJ2-7, with D possibly TRBD2 on 6 matching bases. CDR3 size: 14 residues. V was shortened by 4 bases and J by 2 bases, with 12 bases between the two germline ends. CDR1 is MDHEN and CDR2 is SYDVKM in the germline V gene.

V gene TRBV13 combines with J gene TRBJ2-5; 14 bases map to TRBD2. CDR3 length: 16 amino acids. Germline V gene sequence: CDR1 PRHDT, CDR2 FYEKMQ (reference sequence). J was trimmed by 0 bases and V by 5 bases; bases with no gene match: 2. The DNA of the CDR3 is TGTGCCAGCAGCGAGGGACTAGCGGGAGACCAAGAGACCCAGTACTTC. Its translation is CASSEGLAGDQETQYF. Full variable domain (missing parts from reference TRBV13 and TRBJ2-5): AAGVIQSPRHLIKEKRETATLKCYPIPRHDTVYWYQQGPGQDPQFLISFYEKMQSDKGSIPDRFSAQQFSDYHSELNMSSLELGDSALYFCASSEGLAGDQETQYFGPGTRLLVL.

The chain uses TRBV15 and TRBJ2-5, with 10 bases identical to TRBD1. Trimming took 3 bases from V and 3 from J; bases not matched to a gene: 4. The germline CDR1 and CDR2 sequences are LNHNV and YYDKDF (reference sequence). The CDR3 is made up of 15 amino acids. DNA of the CDR3: TGTGCCACCAGCAGGGACAGGGGGTTCGAAGAGACCCAGTACTTC. It is translated as CATSRDRGFEETQYF.

The chain recombines TRBV30 with TRBJ2-1, with no clear D. CDR1 and CDR2 (germline): GTSNPN, SVGIG (reference sequence). V lost 1 base and J lost 0, with 10 bases in between. The CDR3 consists of 15 residues. CDR3 protein: CAWSGAVSSYNEQFF. CDR3 DNA sequence: TGTGCCTGGAGTGGGGCAGTAAGCTCCTACAATGAGCAGTTCTTC.

DNA for the CDR3: TGTGCCAGCAGTTTATTTTTAGGGGGCTCCTACGAGCAGTACTTC. This translates into CASSLFLGGSYEQYF. V is TRBV27 and J is TRBJ2-5, with D perhaps TRBD1 (6 bases). The DNA end is more similar to TRBJ2-7, so the J call may be wrong. The CDR3 covers 15 residues. CDR1 is MNHEY and CDR2 is SMNVEV in the germline V gene (reference sequence).

The table lists this clone with a few counts. The V gene is TRBV7-8, the J gene TRBJ2-6; 7 nucleotides align to TRBD1. V shed 5 bases and J 2 bases; nucleotides not matched to a gene: 3. CDR1 is SGHVS, CDR2 FQNEAQ, per germline. The CDR3 sequence is 15 residues long. CDR3 loop: CASSRTGAGANVLTF. The CDR3 DNA reads TGTGCCAGCAGCCGTACAGGGGCTGGGGCCAACGTCCTGACTTTC.

V is TRBV13 and J is TRBJ2-5, with D maybe TRBD2 (6 bases). Trimming stripped 2 bases from V and 2 bases from J, with 15 bases between. The germline CDR1 and CDR2 sequences are PRHDT and FYEKMQ (reference sequence). This CDR3 region has 16 residues. The CDR3 here is CASSLIGVRGQETQYF. CDR3 in DNA: TGTGCCAGCAGCTTAATAGGAGTCCGGGGGCAAGAGACCCAGTACTTC.

The V and J genes are TRBV7-9 and TRBJ1-5; D is perhaps TRBD1 (6 bases). CDR3 length: 14 amino acids. With 5 bases removed from V and 7 bases from J, the gap between germline ends came to 15 bases. Germline V gene lookup returns CDR1 SEHNR and CDR2 FQNEAQ (reference sequence). The DNA of the CDR3 is TGTGCCAGCAGCGATACAGGGTTGGGACAGCCCCAGCATTTT. Amino acid sequence: CASSDTGLGQPQHF.

This sequence joins TRBV10-3 and TRBJ2-7, with 10 bases matching TRBD1. The CDR3 spans 15 residues. V was pared by 10 bases and J by 7 bases, with 16 bases of the junction left unmatched. Germline V gene data show CDR1 as ENHRY and CDR2 as SYGVKD. The CDR3 DNA reads TGTGCCAGCCGACCCGGGACAGGGGCCCGACGGGAGCAGTACTTC. This encodes CASRPGTGARREQYF.

The chain couples TRBV30 to TRBJ2-2; 8 nucleotides align to TRBD2. The germline gives CDR1 GTSNPN, CDR2 SVGIG (reference sequence). V lost 1 base to trimming and J lost 7 bases; unmatched junction nucleotides: 11. There are 16 residues in the CDR3. In DNA form, the CDR3 reads TGTGCCTGGAGTGCCCCAAGCGGGAGAAACGGCGGGGAGCTGTTTTTT. Encoded protein: CAWSAPSGRNGGELFF.

The rearrangement joins TRBV7-3 to TRBJ1-1; the match to TRBD1 covers 12 bases. This CDR3 is built from 16 residues. The trim removed 1 base at V and 4 bases at J, leaving 4 bases unmatched. CDR1 is SGHTA, CDR2 FQGTGA, per germline. CDR3 in amino acids: CASSLMGQGAGTEAFF. For the CDR3, the DNA is TGTGCCAGCAGCTTAATGGGACAGGGGGCGGGCACTGAAGCTTTCTTT.

The rearrangement links TRBV27 to TRBJ1-5; the match to TRBD1 covers 9 bases. The J segment lost 1 base and the V segment lost 4 bases, leaving 5 bases of the junction unmatched. The CDR3 has 16 residues. Looked up from germline, CDR1 is MNHEY and CDR2 is SMNVEV (reference sequence). The CDR3 spells CASSSLTGGSNQPQHF. CDR3 coding DNA: TGTGCCAGCAGTTCCTTGACAGGGGGAAGCAATCAGCCCCAGCATTTT.